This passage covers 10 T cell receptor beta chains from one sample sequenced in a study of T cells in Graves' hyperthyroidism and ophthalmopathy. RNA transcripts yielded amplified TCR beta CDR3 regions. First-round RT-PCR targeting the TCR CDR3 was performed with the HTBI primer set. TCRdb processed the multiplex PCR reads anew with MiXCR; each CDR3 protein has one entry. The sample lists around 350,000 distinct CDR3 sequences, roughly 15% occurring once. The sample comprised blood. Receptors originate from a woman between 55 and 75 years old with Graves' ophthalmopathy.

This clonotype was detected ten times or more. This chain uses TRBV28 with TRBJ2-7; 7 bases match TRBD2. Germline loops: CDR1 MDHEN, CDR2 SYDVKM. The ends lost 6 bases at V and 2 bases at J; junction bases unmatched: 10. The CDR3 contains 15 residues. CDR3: CASSLGGGGPYEQYF. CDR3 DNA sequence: TGTGCCAGCAGCCTAGGCGGGGGTGGACCCTACGAGCAGTACTTC.

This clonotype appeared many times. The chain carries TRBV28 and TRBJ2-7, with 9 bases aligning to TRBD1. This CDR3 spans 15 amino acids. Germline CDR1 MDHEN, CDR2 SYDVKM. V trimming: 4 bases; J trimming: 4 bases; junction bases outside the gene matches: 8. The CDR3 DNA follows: TGTGCCAGCAGTTCGGGACAGGGAGGGAGGTACGAGCAGTACTTC. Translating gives CASSSGQGGRYEQYF.

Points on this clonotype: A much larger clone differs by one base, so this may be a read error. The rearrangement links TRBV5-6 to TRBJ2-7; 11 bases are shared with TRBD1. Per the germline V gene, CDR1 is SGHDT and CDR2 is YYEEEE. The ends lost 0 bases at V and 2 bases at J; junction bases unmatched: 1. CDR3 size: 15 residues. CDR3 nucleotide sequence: TGTGCCAGCAGCTTGGGGGGACAGGGGGCCTACGAGCAGTACTTC. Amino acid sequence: CASSLGGQGAYEQYF.

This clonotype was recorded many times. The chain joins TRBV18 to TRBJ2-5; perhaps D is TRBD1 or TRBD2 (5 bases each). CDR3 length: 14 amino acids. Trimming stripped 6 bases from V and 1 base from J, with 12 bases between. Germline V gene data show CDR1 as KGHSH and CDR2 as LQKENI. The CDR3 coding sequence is TGTGCCAGCTCGCGGGCCGGGACCCAAGAGACCCAGTACTTC. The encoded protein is CASSRAGTQETQYF.

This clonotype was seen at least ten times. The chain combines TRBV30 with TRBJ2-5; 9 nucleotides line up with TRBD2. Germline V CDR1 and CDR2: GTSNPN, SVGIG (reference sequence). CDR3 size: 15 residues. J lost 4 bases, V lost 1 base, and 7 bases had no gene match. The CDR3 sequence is CAWSGLAGYSETQYF. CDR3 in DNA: TGTGCCTGGAGTGGCCTAGCGGGATACTCAGAGACCCAGTACTTC.

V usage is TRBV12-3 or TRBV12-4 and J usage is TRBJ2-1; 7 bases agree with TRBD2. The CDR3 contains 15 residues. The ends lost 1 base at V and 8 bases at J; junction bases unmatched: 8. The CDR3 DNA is TGTGCCAGCAGTTTAGGTAGCGGGTTAGCCGATGAGCAGTTCTTC. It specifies CASSLGSGLADEQFF.

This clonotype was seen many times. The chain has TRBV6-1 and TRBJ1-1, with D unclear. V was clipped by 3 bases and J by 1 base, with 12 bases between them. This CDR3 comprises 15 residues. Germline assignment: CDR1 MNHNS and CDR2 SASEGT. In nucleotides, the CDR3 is TGTGCCAGCAGTGAGGGCTTCGTAGGGAACACTGAAGCTTTCTTT. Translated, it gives CASSEGFVGNTEAFF.

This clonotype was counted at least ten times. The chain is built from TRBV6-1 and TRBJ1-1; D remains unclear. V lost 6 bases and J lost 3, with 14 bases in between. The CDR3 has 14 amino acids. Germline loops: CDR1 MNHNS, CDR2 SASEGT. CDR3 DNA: TGTGCCAGCAGACCCCTAGGGAGGGACACTGAAGCTTTCTTT. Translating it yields CASRPLGRDTEAFF.

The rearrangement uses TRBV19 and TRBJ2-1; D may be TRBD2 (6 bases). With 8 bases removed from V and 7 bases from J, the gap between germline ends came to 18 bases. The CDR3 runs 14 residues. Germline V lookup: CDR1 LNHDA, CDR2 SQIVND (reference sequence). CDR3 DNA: TGTGCCAGTGGGAGGAGCGGTCCGACGAATGAGCAGTTCTTC. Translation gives CASGRSGPTNEQFF. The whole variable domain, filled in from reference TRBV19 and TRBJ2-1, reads DGGITQSPKYLFRKEGQNVTLSCEQNLNHDAMYWYRQDPGQGLRLIYYSQIVNDFQKGDIAEGYSVSREKKESFPLTVTSAQKNPTAFYLCASGRSGPTNEQFFGPGTRLTVL.

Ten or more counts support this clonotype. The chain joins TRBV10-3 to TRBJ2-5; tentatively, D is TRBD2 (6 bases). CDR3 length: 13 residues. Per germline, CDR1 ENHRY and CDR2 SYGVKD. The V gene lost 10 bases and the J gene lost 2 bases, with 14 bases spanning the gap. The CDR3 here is CATGGWGQETQYF. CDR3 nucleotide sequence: TGTGCCACCGGGGGATGGGGACAAGAGACCCAGTACTTC.